This entry describes one TCR beta chain. This sample stems from a study of blood T cell repertoires in COVID-19. Turning to the study itself: Acute-phase and convalescent COVID-19 samples originated in the United States, Italy and Spain. PBMCs, B-cell-depleted T cells, or T cells were the source of the cDNA or gDNA that made up the material.

The authors' processing: It was from reference gene primer amplification that nucleated cell counts were estimated. Measured with immunoSEQ multiplex PCR; TCRdb has only the in-frame clones, and not every one. The V and J calls and the clone size are those of that table, but D and trimming were determined from the DNA. Of hundreds of thousands of clones detected, around 87% appear once; the ten largest clones hold under 4.5%. V was pared by 4 bases and J by 6 bases, with 8 bases of the junction left unmatched. From germline, CDR1 is SNHLY and CDR2 FYNNEI. The CDR3 is 15 residues long. The V call is TRBV2, the J call TRBJ2-1; TRBD1 agrees at 8 bases. The clonotype was recovered from a woman in her 50s with active or convalescent COVID-19. The sample taken for sequencing was peripheral blood. The CDR3 DNA sequence: TGTGCCAGCAGTGCCGTGACAGGGGAGCTCAATGAGCAGTTCTTC. This codes for CASSAVTGELNEQFF.